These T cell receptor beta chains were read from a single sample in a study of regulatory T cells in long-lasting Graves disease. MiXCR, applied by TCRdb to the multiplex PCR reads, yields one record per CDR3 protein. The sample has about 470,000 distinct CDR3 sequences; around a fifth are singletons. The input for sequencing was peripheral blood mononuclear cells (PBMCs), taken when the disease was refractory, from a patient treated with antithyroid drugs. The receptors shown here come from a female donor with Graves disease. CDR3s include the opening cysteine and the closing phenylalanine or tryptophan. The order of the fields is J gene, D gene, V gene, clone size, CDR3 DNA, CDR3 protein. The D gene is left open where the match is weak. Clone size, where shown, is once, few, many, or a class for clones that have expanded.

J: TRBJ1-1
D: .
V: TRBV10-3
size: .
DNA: TGTGCCATCAGTCCCCGGGCCCCGAACACTGAAGCTTTCTTT
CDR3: CAISPRAPNTEAFF

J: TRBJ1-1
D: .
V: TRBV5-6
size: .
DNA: TGTGCCAGCAGTCCAGGGAGGAGCACTGAAGCTTTCTTT
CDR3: CASSPGRSTEAFF

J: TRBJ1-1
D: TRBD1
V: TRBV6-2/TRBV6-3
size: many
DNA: TGTGCCAGCAGTTTGGACAGGGGGAGCACTGAAGCTTTCTTT
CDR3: CASSLDRGSTEAFF

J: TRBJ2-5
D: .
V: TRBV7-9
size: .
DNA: TGTGCCAGCAGCCCTAGTGGGGCAGGGAAAGGGACCCAGTACTTC
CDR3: CASSPSGAGKGTQYF

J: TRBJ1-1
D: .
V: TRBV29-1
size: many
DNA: TGCAGCGTGATCGGGAGAGTGAACACTGAAGCTTTCTTT
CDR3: CSVIGRVNTEAFF

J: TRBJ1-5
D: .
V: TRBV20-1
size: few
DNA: TGCAGTGCTAGAGATAGCGGACAGAGCAATCAGCCCCAGCATTTT
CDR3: CSARDSGQSNQPQHF

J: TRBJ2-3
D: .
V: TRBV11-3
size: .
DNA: TGTGCCAGCAACTCGTGGGGGGCCACAGATACGCAGTATTTT
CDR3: CASNSWGATDTQYF

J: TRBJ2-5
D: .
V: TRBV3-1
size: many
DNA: TGTGCCAGCAGCCAAGTGCACTTCCCGAGCGAGACCCAGTACTTC
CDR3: CASSQVHFPSETQYF

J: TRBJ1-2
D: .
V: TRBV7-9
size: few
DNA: TGTGCCAGCAGCCCGACCGGGCCCCGGGACTATGGCTACACCTTC
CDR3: CASSPTGPRDYGYTF

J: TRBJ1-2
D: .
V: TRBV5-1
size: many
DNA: TGCGCCAGCAGCTTGGAAGGGACGCTCGGCTACACCTTC
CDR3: CASSLEGTLGYTF

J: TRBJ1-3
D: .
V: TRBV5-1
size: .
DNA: TGCGCCAGCACGGCAGACGGAAACACCATATATTTT
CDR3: CASTADGNTIYF

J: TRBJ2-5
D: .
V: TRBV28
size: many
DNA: TGTGCCAGCAGTTCCACCTGGGAGACCCAGTACTTC
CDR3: CASSSTWETQYF

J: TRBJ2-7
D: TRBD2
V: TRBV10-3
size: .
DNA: TGTGCCATCAGTGAAGGACTAGTAACCTACGAGCAGTACTTC
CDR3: CAISEGLVTYEQYF

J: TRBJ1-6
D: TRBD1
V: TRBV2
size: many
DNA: TGTGCCAGCAGTGAGGGACAGCCGTCGCGCCTCCACTTT
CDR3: CASSEGQPSRLHF

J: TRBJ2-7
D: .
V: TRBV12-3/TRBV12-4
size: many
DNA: TGTGCCAGCAGTCGGGACTTGTTCTACGAGCAGTACTTC
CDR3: CASSRDLFYEQYF

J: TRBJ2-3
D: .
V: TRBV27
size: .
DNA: TGTGCCAGCAGTTCTGGCGATACGCAGTATTTT
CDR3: CASSSGDTQYF

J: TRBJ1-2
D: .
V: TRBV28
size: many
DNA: TGTGCCAGCAGTTTATCCCTGATAGGGAATGGCTACACCTTC
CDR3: CASSLSLIGNGYTF

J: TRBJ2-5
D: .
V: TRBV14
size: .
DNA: TGTGCCAGCAGCCAAGATTGGGGTCGAGAGACCCAGTACTTC
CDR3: CASSQDWGRETQYF

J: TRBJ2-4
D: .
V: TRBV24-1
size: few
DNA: TGTGCCACCAGTGACCCCAAAGGGGACAAAAACATTCAGTACTTC
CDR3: CATSDPKGDKNIQYF

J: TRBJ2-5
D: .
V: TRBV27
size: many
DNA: TGTGCCAGCAGTTCCCTCCTTTCCGGACCATCCCGCCAAGAGACCCAGTACTTC
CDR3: CASSSLLSGPSRQETQYF

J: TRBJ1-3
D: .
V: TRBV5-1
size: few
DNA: TGCGCCAGCAGCTACCTGGGGGCCGCTGGAAACACCATATATTTT
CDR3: CASSYLGAAGNTIYF

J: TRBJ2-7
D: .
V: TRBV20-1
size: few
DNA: TGCAGTGCTAGAGAGCAAGGTTTCTACGAGCAGTACTTC
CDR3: CSAREQGFYEQYF

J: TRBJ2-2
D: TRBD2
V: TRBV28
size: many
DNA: TGTGCCAGCAGTCCATATTACTCCGGGACGGGAGGCACCGGGGAGCTGTTTTTT
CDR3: CASSPYYSGTGGTGELFF

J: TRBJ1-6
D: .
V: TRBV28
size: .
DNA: TGTGCCAGCAGTTCCGGCGCCTATAATTCACCCCTCCACTTT
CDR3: CASSSGAYNSPLHF

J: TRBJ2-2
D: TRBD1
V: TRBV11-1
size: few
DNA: TGTGCCAGCAGCCTAAACTTGGGACAGGGCCCCGGGGAGCTGTTTTTT
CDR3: CASSLNLGQGPGELFF

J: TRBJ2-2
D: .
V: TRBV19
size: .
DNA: TGTGCCAGTAGTAGAGACACAAACACCGGGGAGCTGTTTTTT
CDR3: CASSRDTNTGELFF

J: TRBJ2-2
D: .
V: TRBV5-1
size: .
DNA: TGCGCCAGCAGAGAGGGGGGCAACACCGGGGAGCTGTTTTTT
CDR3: CASREGGNTGELFF

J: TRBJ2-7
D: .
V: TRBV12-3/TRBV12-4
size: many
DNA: TGTGCCAGCAGTTTAGAAATCGGAGGCTCCTACGAGCAGTACTTC
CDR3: CASSLEIGGSYEQYF

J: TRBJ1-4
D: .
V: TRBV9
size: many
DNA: TGTGCCAGCAGCGTAACAGCAACTAATGAAAAACTGTTTTTT
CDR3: CASSVTATNEKLFF

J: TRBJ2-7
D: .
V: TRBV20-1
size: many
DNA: TGCAGTGCTAGAGATTCCGGTCAGATGAACTACGAGCAGTACTTC
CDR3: CSARDSGQMNYEQYF

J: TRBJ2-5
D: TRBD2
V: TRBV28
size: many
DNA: TGTGCCAGCAGTTTAAGCCTAGCGGGGTACCAAGAGACCCAGTACTTC
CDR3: CASSLSLAGYQETQYF

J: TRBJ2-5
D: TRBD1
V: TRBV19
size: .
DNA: TGTGCCAGCAGTCAGACCCTACAGGGGGAGGAGACCCAGTACTTC
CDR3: CASSQTLQGEETQYF

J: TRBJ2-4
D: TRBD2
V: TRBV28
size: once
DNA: TGTGCCAGCAGCCAAGCAACTAGCGGGAGAGGGAACATTCAGTACTTC
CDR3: CASSQATSGRGNIQYF

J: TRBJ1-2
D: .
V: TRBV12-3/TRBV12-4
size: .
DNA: TGTGCCAGCAGTCCAGTGGTAGGCTACACCTTC
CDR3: CASSPVVGYTF

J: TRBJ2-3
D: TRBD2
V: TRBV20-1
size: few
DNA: TGCAGTGCTTCGGTGCTAGCGGGAGGGCCCGAAGATACGCAGTATTTT
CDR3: CSASVLAGGPEDTQYF

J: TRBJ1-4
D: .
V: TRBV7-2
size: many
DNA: TGTGCCAGCAGCTTAGTCTGGACAGCTAATGAAAAACTGTTTTTT
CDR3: CASSLVWTANEKLFF

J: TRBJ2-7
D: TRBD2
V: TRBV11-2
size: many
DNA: TGTGCCAGCAGCTTAGGTCTGGGCGGGAGCTACGAGCAGTACTTC
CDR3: CASSLGLGGSYEQYF

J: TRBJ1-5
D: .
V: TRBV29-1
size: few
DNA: TGCAGCGTCCGGGACGGTGGCAATCAGCCCCAGCATTTT
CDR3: CSVRDGGNQPQHF

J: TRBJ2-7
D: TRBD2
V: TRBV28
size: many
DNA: TGTGCCAGCAGTCCCGGGACTAGCGGGAGTGCCGAGCAGTACTTC
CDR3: CASSPGTSGSAEQYF

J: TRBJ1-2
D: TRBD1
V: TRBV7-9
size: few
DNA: TGTGCCAGCAGCTTTGGAGGGGGCAATCATGGCTACACCTTC
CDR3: CASSFGGGNHGYTF

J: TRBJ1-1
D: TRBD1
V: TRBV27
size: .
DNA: TGTGCCAGCAGTCCCGGACAGGGGCCGCGACGGGTAGCTTTCTTT
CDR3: CASSPGQGPRRVAFF

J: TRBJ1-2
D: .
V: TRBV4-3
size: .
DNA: TGCGCCAGCAGCCAGGTAGAGGGTGCCCCTAACTATGGCTACACCTTC
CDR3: CASSQVEGAPNYGYTF

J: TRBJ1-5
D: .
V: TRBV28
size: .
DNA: TGTGCCAGCAGTCCCCATTCGGCGGGGGAGAATCAGCCCCAGCATTTT
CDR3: CASSPHSAGENQPQHF

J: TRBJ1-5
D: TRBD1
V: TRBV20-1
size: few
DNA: TGCAGTGCTAGAGTCGACAGGGCGGGAAGCAATCAGCCCCAGCATTTT
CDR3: CSARVDRAGSNQPQHF

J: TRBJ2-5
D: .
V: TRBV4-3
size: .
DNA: TGCGCCAGCAGCCAAGATGGCGGGACCACAATGTACCAAGAGACCCAGTACTTC
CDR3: CASSQDGGTTMYQETQYF

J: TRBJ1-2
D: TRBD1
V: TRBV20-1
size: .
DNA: TGCAGTGCAATCTATAACAGGGGTAGCTATGGCTACACCTTC
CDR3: CSAIYNRGSYGYTF

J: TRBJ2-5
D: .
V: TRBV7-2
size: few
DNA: TGTGCCAGCAACGGGGGAGGTCAAGAGACCCAGTACTTC
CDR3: CASNGGGQETQYF

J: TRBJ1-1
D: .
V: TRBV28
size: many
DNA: TGTGCCAGCAGAGGGCGCACCCACGGGGGTGAAGCTTTCTTT
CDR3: CASRGRTHGGEAFF

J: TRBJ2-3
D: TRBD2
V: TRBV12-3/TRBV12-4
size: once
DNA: TGTGCCAGCACCTCCCTAACTAGCGGGGGCACAGATACGCAGTATTTT
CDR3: CASTSLTSGGTDTQYF

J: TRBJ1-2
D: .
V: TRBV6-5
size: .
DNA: TGTGCCAGCAGTTACTCGTCAGGGAACTATGGCTACACCTTC
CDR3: CASSYSSGNYGYTF

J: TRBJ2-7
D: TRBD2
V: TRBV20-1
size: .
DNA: TGCAGTGCTAGAGAGGGACTAGAAGACTACGAGCAGTACTTC
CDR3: CSAREGLEDYEQYF

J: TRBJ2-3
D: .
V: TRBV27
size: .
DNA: TGTGCCAGCAGACCCAATCGACTGCTCCGCCGCACAGATACGCAGTATTTT
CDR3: CASRPNRLLRRTDTQYF

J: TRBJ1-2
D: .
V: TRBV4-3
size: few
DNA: TGCGCCAGCAGCCAAGAGGCCGGATGGGACTATGGCTACACCTTC
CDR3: CASSQEAGWDYGYTF

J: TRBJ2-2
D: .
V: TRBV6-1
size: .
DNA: TGTGCCAGCAGTGGGTCCACGAACACCGGGGAGCTGTTTTTT
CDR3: CASSGSTNTGELFF